The 25 T cell receptor beta chains below all came from one sample that was sequenced in a study of blood T cell repertoires in COVID-19. This table comes from immunoSEQ multiplex PCR, and its TCRdb copy is limited to in-frame clones, with some not included. The sample has about 410,000 clones, about nine tenths seen once; the top ten hold over 1.3%. The sample was peripheral blood. These receptors were obtained from a woman under 40 with active or convalescent COVID-19.

The V call is TRBV6-1, the J call TRBJ2-7; 10 nucleotides agree with TRBD2. Looked up from germline, CDR1 is MNHNS and CDR2 is SASEGT. Trimming cost V 2 bases and J 0 bases; bases outside gene matches: 4. CDR3 size: 16 residues. Written as DNA, the CDR3 is TGTGCCAGCAGTGAATGGGCTAGCGGGAGCTCCTACGAGCAGTACTTC. Amino acids: CASSEWASGSSYEQYF.

This chain links TRBV20-1 with TRBJ2-7, with 9 bases aligning to TRBD1. The length of the CDR3 is 15 residues. Germline trimming cut 3 bases from V and 1 base from J; bases unmatched to any gene: 7. Germline V CDR1 and CDR2: DFQATT, SNEGSKA (reference sequence). The CDR3 nucleotides are TGCAGTGCTAGTTCTCCGGGACAGGGATCCTACGAGCAGTACTTC. It is translated as CSASSPGQGSYEQYF.

V usage is TRBV20-1 and J usage is TRBJ2-3; tentative D call: TRBD1 (6 bases). The CDR3 is 14 residues long. From germline, CDR1 is DFQATT and CDR2 SNEGSKA (reference sequence). The V gene lost 3 bases and the J gene lost 4 bases, with 14 bases spanning the gap. The CDR3 nucleotides are TGCAGTGCTAGTTCAGGGCAGGGGTCAGATACGCAGTATTTT. Amino acid sequence: CSASSGQGSDTQYF.

This clone was seen once. The chain is built from TRBV29-1 and TRBJ2-3, with D possibly being TRBD1 (5 bases). Trimming left V 4 bases short and J 2 bases short, with 13 bases between. CDR1 and CDR2 (germline): SQVTM, ANQGSEA. This CDR3 has 14 amino acids. The CDR3 sequence is CSVGQGSPTDTQYF. CDR3 DNA sequence: TGCAGCGTTGGCCAGGGTAGTCCCACAGATACGCAGTATTTT.

V usage is TRBV3-1 (or the pseudogene TRBV3-2) and J usage is TRBJ1-5; D is perhaps TRBD1 (5 bases). Germline assignment: CDR1 LGHDT and CDR2 YNNKEL (reference sequence). The CDR3 runs 13 residues. The ends were cut back, 3 bases at V and 7 bases at J, with 10 bases in the middle. The CDR3 is CASSHQGDQPQHF. The CDR3 DNA reads TGTGCCAGCAGCCATCAGGGTGACCAGCCCCAGCATTTT.

The CDR3 is CASSETTGGVGAFF. In nucleotides, the CDR3 is TGTGCCAGCAGTGAAACCACAGGGGGAGTAGGGGCTTTCTTT. The genes are TRBV6-1 and TRBJ1-1, with TRBD1 matching 8 bases. After removal of 2 bases from V and 11 bases from J, the junction contained 10 bases not matched to a gene. CDR1 and CDR2 from the germline V gene are MNHNS and SASEGT. This CDR3 has 14 residues.

The chain employs TRBV6-5 and TRBJ2-1, with TRBD2 as a possible D gene (5 bases). The CDR3 length is 15 residues. Germline V gene sequence: CDR1 MNHEY, CDR2 SVGAGI. V was shortened by 6 bases and J by 5 bases, with 17 bases between the two germline ends. The DNA of the CDR3 is TGTGCCAGCAGCCCCGAGGGTTTCCCACACAATGAGCAGTTCTTC. Translation: CASSPEGFPHNEQFF.

The gene calls are TRBV19 and TRBJ2-5; 15 bases are a match to TRBD2. The CDR3 covers 15 residues. With V trimmed by 4 bases and J by 7 bases, 4 bases remained unmatched. Germline loops: CDR1 LNHDA, CDR2 SQIVND (reference sequence). CDR3 in amino acids: CASSTWTSGGGTQYF. The CDR3 DNA reads TGTGCCAGTAGTACCTGGACTAGCGGGGGGGGGACCCAGTACTTC.

The chain carries TRBV6-5 and TRBJ1-6; 7 nucleotides line up with TRBD1. J was trimmed by 7 bases and V by 10 bases; bases with no gene match: 10. The CDR3 runs 14 residues. Looked up from germline, CDR1 is MNHEY and CDR2 is SVGAGI. The CDR3 coding sequence is TGTGCCATTGACGTCGGGACAGCAAATTCACCCCTCCACTTT. As protein: CAIDVGTANSPLHF.

The chain uses TRBV9 and TRBJ1-6, with 7 positions matching TRBD1. The V gene end was trimmed by 4 bases and the J gene end by 8 bases; junction bases not matched to a gene: 9. CDR3 length equals 15 residues. Germline V gives CDR1 SGDLS, CDR2 YYNGEE. The CDR3 region has the DNA TGTGCCAGCAGCTTTGGGACAGTGGACCATTCACCCCTCCACTTT. Residues: CASSFGTVDHSPLHF.

The chain uses TRBV7-9 and TRBJ2-2; TRBD1 matches at 10 bases. Germline V gene sequence: CDR1 SEHNR, CDR2 FQNEAQ (reference sequence). V shed 4 bases and J 5 bases; nucleotides not matched to a gene: 7. This CDR3 spans 16 amino acids. CDR3 in amino acids: CASSYSGTGETGELFF. The CDR3 region has the DNA TGTGCCAGCAGCTACTCCGGGACAGGGGAGACCGGGGAGCTGTTTTTT.

V and J are TRBV3-1 (or the pseudogene TRBV3-2) and TRBJ2-4, with TRBD2 identical over 7 bases. Germline assignment: CDR1 LGHDT and CDR2 YNNKEL (reference sequence). The V and J ends lost 4 bases and 6 bases, in that order; junction bases with no gene match: 9. The CDR3 length is 15 residues. CDR3 sequence reads: CASSRGGRGGNIQYF. CDR3 in DNA: TGTGCCAGCAGCCGGGGGGGTAGGGGAGGAAACATTCAGTACTTC.

The chain carries TRBV6-5 and TRBJ1-1; no reliable D call. Germline values: CDR1 MNHEY, CDR2 SVGAGI. V lost 7 bases and J lost 0, with 12 bases in between. This CDR3 contains 14 residues. The CDR3 nucleotides read TGTGCCAGCAATAATGGACTCTTGAACACTGAAGCTTTCTTT. Translating it yields CASNNGLLNTEAFF.

This chain links TRBV6-4 with TRBJ1-5, with 9 bases fitting TRBD1. With 6 bases clipped from V and 5 bases from J, the junction kept 8 bases outside the gene matches. The CDR3 is made up of 15 amino acids. Germline CDR1 MRHNA, CDR2 SNTAGT. CDR3 in DNA: TGTGCCAGCAGCCTTACAGGGGGCTCGGATCAGCCCCAGCATTTT. Translating gives CASSLTGGSDQPQHF.

The chain joins TRBV25-1 to TRBJ1-4, with 7 nucleotides matching TRBD1. V was pared by 2 bases and J by 2 bases, with 11 bases of the junction left unmatched. The germline V gene encodes CDR1 MGHDK and CDR2 SYGVNS. The CDR3 length is 18 residues. CDR3 amino acids: CASSERGGRGVTNEKLFF. The CDR3 DNA is TGTGCCAGCAGTGAACGAGGCGGCAGGGGGGTTACTAATGAAAAACTGTTTTTT. The whole variable domain, filled in from reference TRBV25-1 and TRBJ1-4, reads EADIYQTPRYLVIGTGKKITLECSQTMGHDKMYWYQQDPGMELHLIHYSYGVNSTEKGDLSSESTVSRIRTEHFPLTLESARPSHTSQYLCASSERGGRGVTNEKLFFGSGTQLSVL.

The rearrangement uses TRBV5-5 and TRBJ1-1; D remains unclear. The CDR3 is 14 amino acids. CDR1 SGHKS and CDR2 YYEKEE come from the germline V gene (reference sequence). V lost 6 bases, J lost 2 bases, and 14 bases lay in between. The CDR3, as DNA: TGTGCCAGCAACCTCTGGTGGAGAAACACTGAAGCTTTCTTT. Protein product: CASNLWWRNTEAFF.

The chain employs TRBV3-1 (or the pseudogene TRBV3-2) and TRBJ2-1; D not certain. CDR1 is LGHDT, CDR2 YNNKEL, per germline (reference sequence). The V and J ends lost 0 bases and 4 bases respectively, with 13 bases between them. This CDR3 has 16 amino acids. The CDR3 protein is CASSQDFRVTYNEQFF. The DNA for the CDR3 is TGTGCCAGCAGCCAAGATTTTCGGGTCACGTACAATGAGCAGTTCTTC.

The chain has TRBV2 and TRBJ2-7; TRBD1 agrees at 7 bases. V lost 4 bases and J lost 0; bases outside the gene matches: 18. CDR3 length equals 19 residues. Germline CDR1 reads SNHLY; CDR2 reads FYNNEI. In nucleotides, the CDR3 is TGTGCCAGCAGTGTGGATATTGGGACAGCTCCTTCGGGCTCCTACGAGCAGTACTTC. Its protein is CASSVDIGTAPSGSYEQYF.

This clone occurred a few times. The V and J genes are TRBV3-1 (or the pseudogene TRBV3-2) and TRBJ1-1; 7 bases fit TRBD1. Germline V gene data show CDR1 as LGHDT and CDR2 as YNNKEL (reference sequence). V lost 4 bases to trimming and J lost 1 base; unmatched junction nucleotides: 9. The CDR3 is made up of 16 amino acids. The CDR3 spells CASSPDRVEGNTEAFF. In DNA, the CDR3 is TGTGCCAGCAGCCCAGACAGGGTCGAAGGGAACACTGAAGCTTTCTTT.

The V call is TRBV29-1, the J call TRBJ2-5, with 10 nucleotides matching TRBD1. V was pared by 7 bases and J by 5 bases, with 7 bases of the junction left unmatched. The CDR3 runs to 13 residues. Looked up from germline, CDR1 is SQVTM and CDR2 is ANQGSEA. The DNA of the CDR3 is TGCAGCGCAGAGACAGGGGGCTTGGAGACCCAGTACTTC. It specifies CSAETGGLETQYF. Using reference TRBV29-1 and TRBJ2-5 for the parts outside the CDR3, the full variable domain is SAVISQKPSRDICQRGTSLTIQCQVDSQVTMMFWYRQQPGQSLTLIATANQGSEATYESGFVIDKFPISRPNLTFSTLTVSNMSPEDSSIYLCSAETGGLETQYFGPGTRLLVL.

This clone was detected only once. This sequence joins TRBV27 and TRBJ1-4, with 8 positions matching TRBD1. The J segment lost 7 bases and the V segment lost 4 bases, leaving 8 bases of the junction unmatched. This CDR3 spans 15 amino acids. Germline CDR1 and CDR2: MNHEY and SMNVEV (reference sequence). CDR3 nucleotide sequence: TGTGCCAGCAGTTCGAGGCAGGGGGCTGGTGAAAAACTGTTTTTT. It encodes CASSSRQGAGEKLFF.

The chain uses TRBV21-1 and TRBJ2-5; the DNA was not used to check the table's D call, TRBD2. TRBV21-1 is a documented pseudogene. CDR3 length: 18 residues. The CDR3 nucleotides are TGTGCCAGCAGCAAAAGGCCGGACTCCAGGCGGGATCAAGAGACCCAGTACTTC. Protein: CASSKRPDSRRDQETQYF.

The chain is built from TRBV9 and TRBJ1-2; weak D call: TRBD1 (6 bases). The V end lost 7 bases, the J end lost 2 bases, and 15 bases lay between the germline ends. The CDR3 length is 14 residues. Germline V lookup: CDR1 SGDLS, CDR2 YYNGEE. As DNA, the CDR3 is TGTGCCAGCTCATCGGGGACATTCAACTATGGCTACACCTTC. Protein product: CASSSGTFNYGYTF.

The chain recombines TRBV21-1 with TRBJ2-1; the table calls TRBD2, which could not be checked here. TRBV21-1 corresponds to a pseudogene. The length of the CDR3 is 22 residues. The CDR3 DNA is TGTGCCAGCAGCACTAACTCCAAACCGGGACTAGCGGGGGGGAGATATTACAATGAGCAGTTCTTC. Translated, it gives CASSTNSKPGLAGGRYYNEQFF.

The V gene is TRBV6-5, the J gene TRBJ1-6; D is perhaps TRBD1 (5 bases). Deletions cut 0 bases from V and 6 bases from J, with 12 bases between. The CDR3 runs to 16 residues. Per the germline V gene, CDR1 is MNHEY and CDR2 is SVGAGI. The CDR3 DNA is TGTGCCAGCAGTTACTCCGGGGGAAGGGTTAATTCACCCCTCCACTTT. Amino acids: CASSYSGGRVNSPLHF.